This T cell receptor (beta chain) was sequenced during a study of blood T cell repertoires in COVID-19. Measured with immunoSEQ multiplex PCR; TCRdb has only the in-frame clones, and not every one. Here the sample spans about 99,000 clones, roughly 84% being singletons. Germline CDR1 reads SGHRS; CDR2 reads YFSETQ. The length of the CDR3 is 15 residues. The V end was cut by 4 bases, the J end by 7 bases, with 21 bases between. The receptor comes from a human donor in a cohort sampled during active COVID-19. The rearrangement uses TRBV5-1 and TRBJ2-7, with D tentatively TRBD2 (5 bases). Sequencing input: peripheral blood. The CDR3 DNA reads TGCGCCAGCAGCCCCAGAATCCGGAGGTGGGAAGAGCAGTACTTC. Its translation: CASSPRIRRWEEQYF.